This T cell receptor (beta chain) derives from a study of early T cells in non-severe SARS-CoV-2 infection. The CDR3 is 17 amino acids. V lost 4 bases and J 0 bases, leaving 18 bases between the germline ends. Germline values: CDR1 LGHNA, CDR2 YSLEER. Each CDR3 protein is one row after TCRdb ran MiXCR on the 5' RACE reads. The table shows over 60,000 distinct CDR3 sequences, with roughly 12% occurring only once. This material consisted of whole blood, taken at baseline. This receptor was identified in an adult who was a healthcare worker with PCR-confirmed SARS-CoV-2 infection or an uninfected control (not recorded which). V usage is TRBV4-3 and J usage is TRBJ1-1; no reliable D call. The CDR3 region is CASSPSPSGLVNTEAFF. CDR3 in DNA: TGCGCCAGCAGCCCATCGCCGTCCGGACTGGTGAACACTGAAGCTTTCTTT.